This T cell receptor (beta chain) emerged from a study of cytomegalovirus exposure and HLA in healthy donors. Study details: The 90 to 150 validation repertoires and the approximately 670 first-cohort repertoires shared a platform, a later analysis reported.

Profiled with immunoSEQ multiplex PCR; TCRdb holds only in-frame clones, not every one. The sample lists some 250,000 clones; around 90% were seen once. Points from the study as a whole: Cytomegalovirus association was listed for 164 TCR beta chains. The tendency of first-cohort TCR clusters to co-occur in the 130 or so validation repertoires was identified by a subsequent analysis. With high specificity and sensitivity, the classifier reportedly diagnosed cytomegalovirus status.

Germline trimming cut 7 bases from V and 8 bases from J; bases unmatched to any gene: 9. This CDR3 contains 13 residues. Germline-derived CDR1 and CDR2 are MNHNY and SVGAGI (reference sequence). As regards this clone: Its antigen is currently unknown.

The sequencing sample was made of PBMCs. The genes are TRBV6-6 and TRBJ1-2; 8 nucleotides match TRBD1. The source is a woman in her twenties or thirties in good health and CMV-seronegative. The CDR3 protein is CASTGQGPDGYTF. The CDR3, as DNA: TGTGCCAGCACCGGACAGGGTCCAGACGGCTACACCTTC.